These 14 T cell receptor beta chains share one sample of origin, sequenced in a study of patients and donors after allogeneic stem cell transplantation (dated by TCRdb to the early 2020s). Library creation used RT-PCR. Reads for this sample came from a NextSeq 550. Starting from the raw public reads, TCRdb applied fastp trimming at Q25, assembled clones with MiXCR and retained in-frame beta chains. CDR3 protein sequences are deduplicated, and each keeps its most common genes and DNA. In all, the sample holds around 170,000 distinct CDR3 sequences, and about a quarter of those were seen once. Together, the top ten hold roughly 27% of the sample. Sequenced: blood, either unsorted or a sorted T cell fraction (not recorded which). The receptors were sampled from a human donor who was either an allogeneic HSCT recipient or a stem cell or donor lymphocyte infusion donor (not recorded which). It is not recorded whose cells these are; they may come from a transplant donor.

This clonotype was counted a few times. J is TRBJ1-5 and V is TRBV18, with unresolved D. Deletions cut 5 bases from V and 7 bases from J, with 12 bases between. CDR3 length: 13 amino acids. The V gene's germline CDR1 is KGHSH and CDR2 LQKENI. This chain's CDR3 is CASSTGVWQPQHF. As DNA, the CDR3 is TGTGCCAGCTCAACGGGCGTTTGGCAGCCCCAGCATTTT.

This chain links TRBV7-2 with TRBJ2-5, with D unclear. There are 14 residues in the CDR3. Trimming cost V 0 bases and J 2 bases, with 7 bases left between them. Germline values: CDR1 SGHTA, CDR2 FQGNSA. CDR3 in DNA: TGTGCCAGCAGCTTAGCGTGGTCTCAAGAGACCCAGTACTTC. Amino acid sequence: CASSLAWSQETQYF.

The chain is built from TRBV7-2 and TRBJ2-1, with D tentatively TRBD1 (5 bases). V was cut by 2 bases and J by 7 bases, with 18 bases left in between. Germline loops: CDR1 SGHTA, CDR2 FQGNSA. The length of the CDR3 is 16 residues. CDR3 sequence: CASSLLGRASVNEQFF. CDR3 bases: TGTGCCAGCAGCTTATTGGGCAGGGCAAGTGTAAATGAGCAGTTCTTC.

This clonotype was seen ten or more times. CDR3 coding DNA: TGTGCCAGCAGTTTAGGGGGGGGCGGTCCCAACTATGGCTACACCTTC. Its translation is CASSLGGGGPNYGYTF. This rearrangement joins TRBV28 to TRBJ1-2, with D perhaps TRBD1 (6 bases). Germline values: CDR1 MDHEN, CDR2 SYDVKM. The ends were cut back, 2 bases at V and 2 bases at J, with 15 bases in the middle. This CDR3 is built from 16 residues.

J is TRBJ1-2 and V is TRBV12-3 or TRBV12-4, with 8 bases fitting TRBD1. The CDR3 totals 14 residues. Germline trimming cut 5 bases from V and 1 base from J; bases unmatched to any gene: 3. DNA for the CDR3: TGTGCCAGCAGTCGGACAGGGTTTAACTATGGCTACACCTTC. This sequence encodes CASSRTGFNYGYTF.

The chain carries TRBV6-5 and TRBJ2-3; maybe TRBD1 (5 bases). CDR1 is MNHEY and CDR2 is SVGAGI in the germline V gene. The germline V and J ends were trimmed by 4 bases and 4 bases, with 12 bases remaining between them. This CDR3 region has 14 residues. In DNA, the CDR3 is TGTGCCAGCAGTTTAGATGGGGCCCCAGATACGCAGTATTTT. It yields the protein CASSLDGAPDTQYF.

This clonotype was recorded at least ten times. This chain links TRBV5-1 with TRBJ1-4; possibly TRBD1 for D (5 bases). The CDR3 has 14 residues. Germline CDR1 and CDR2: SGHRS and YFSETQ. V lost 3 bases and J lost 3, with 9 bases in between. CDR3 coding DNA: TGCGCCAGCAGCTCGGGACTCCCTAATGAAAAACTGTTTTTT. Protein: CASSSGLPNEKLFF. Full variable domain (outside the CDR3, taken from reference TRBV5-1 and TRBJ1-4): KAGVTQTPRYLIKTRGQQVTLSCSPISGHRSVSWYQQTPGQGLQFLFEYFSETQRNKGNFPGRFSGRQFSNSRSEMNVSTLELGDSALYLCASSSGLPNEKLFFGSGTQLSVL.

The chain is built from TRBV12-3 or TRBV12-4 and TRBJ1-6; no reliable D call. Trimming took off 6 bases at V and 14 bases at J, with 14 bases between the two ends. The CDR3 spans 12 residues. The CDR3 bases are TGTGCCAGCAGCCAGTACTCTCGCTCCCTCCACTTT. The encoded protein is CASSQYSRSLHF.

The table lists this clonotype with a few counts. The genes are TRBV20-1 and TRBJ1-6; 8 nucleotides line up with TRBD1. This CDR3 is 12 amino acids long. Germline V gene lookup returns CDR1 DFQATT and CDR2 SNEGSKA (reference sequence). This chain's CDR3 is CSVDRARSPLHF. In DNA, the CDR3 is TGCAGCGTGGACAGGGCCAGGTCACCCCTCCACTTT.

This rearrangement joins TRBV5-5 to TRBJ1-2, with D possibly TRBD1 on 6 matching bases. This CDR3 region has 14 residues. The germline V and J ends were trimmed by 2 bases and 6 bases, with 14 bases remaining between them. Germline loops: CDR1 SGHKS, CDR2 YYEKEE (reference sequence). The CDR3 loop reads CASSLQGRENGYTF. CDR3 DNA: TGTGCCAGCAGCTTACAGGGCAGGGAAAATGGCTACACCTTC.

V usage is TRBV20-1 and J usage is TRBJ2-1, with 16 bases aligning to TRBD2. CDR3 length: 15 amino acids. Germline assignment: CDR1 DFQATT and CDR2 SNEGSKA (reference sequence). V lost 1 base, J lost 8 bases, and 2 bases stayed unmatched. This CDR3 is CSARGGTSGRDEQFF. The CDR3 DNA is TGCAGTGCTAGAGGCGGGACTAGCGGGAGGGATGAGCAGTTCTTC.

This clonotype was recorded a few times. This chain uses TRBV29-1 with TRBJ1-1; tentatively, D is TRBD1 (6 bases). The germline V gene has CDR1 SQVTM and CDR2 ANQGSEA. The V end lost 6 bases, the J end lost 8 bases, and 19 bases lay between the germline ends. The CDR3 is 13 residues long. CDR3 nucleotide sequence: TGCAGCGTCAGAAAGGGGGTTGACAGCGAAGCTTTCTTT. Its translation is CSVRKGVDSEAFF.

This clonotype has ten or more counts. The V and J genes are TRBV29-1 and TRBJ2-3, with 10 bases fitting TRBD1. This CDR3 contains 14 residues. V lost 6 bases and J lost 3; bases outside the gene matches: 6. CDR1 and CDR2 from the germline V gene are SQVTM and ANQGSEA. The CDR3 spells CSVGDRGPTDTQYF. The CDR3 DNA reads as TGCAGCGTAGGGGACAGGGGCCCTACAGATACGCAGTATTTT.

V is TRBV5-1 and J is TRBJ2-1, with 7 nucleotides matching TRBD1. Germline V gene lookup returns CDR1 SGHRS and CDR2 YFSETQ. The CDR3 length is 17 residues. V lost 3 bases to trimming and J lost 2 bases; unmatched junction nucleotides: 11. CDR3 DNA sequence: TGCGCCAGCAGCTATGTAGGGGGCGGACCCCCCTACAATGAGCAGTTCTTC. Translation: CASSYVGGGPPYNEQFF.